Listed here are 24 T cell receptor beta chains from one sample, sequenced in a study of T cell changes during pregnancy in multiple sclerosis. TCRdb keeps only in-frame clones here, not all; method: immunoSEQ multiplex PCR. The sample has over 30,000 clones, just over 90% seen once. The material sequenced was CD4+ T cells from peripheral blood mononuclear cells, taken in the third trimester of pregnancy. These TCRs come from a female donor with multiple sclerosis, enrolled in a pregnancy study.

The rearrangement joins TRBV6-1 to TRBJ1-1; no clear D gene. The germline V gene has CDR1 MNHNS and CDR2 SASEGT. V was shortened by 2 bases and J by 1 base, with 17 bases between the two germline ends. CDR3 length equals 17 residues. CDR3 protein: CASSESPVTFQNTEAFF. CDR3 bases: TGTGCCAGCAGTGAAAGCCCCGTCACTTTCCAGAACACTGAAGCTTTCTTT.

This clone was seen a few times. V gene TRBV6-1 combines with J gene TRBJ1-3; D call uncertain. CDR1 is MNHNS and CDR2 is SASEGT in the germline V gene. The V end was cut by 7 bases, the J end by 4 bases, with 11 bases between. The CDR3 consists of 13 residues. DNA of the CDR3: TGTGCCAGCACTATGTCACAGGGAAACACCATATATTTT. It codes for CASTMSQGNTIYF.

V gene TRBV11-2 combines with J gene TRBJ1-1, with a tentative D call TRBD1 (5 bases). V lost 3 bases and J 2 bases, leaving 10 bases between the germline ends. The CDR3 contains 14 residues. Germline CDR1 and CDR2: SGHAT and FQNNGV. The CDR3 nucleotides read TGTGCCAGCAGCTTCACAGGCGAAAACACTGAAGCTTTCTTT. Amino acid sequence: CASSFTGENTEAFF.

The gene calls are TRBV6-5 and TRBJ2-1; 12 nucleotides line up with TRBD2. Unmatched junction bases numbered 6, after V lost 6 bases and J lost 6 bases. This CDR3 has 15 residues. Germline CDR1 reads MNHEY; CDR2 reads SVGAGI. Here the CDR3 reads CASRRLAGVSNEQFF. The CDR3 DNA follows: TGTGCCAGCAGACGACTAGCGGGAGTATCCAATGAGCAGTTCTTC.

This CDR3 is CASSPQMNTEAFF. DNA for the CDR3: TGTGCCAGCAGCCCCCAGATGAACACTGAAGCTTTCTTT. This chain connects TRBV11-1 to TRBJ1-1; D call uncertain. The germline V gene has CDR1 SGHAT and CDR2 FQDESV (reference sequence). This CDR3 comprises 13 residues. V lost 5 bases and J lost 0, with 7 bases in between.

This chain links TRBV9 with TRBJ2-5; 10 bases agree with TRBD2. This CDR3 is 15 amino acids long. Germline V gene lookup returns CDR1 SGDLS and CDR2 YYNGEE. The junction had 5 bases not matched to a gene; V was cut back by 1 base and J by 5 bases. The CDR3 sequence: CASSVPAGGPETQYF. CDR3 nucleotide sequence: TGTGCCAGCAGCGTACCAGCGGGAGGGCCGGAGACCCAGTACTTC.

The chain couples TRBV18 to TRBJ2-1, with 15 bases that match TRBD2. This CDR3 is 18 amino acids long. Germline V gene data show CDR1 as KGHSH and CDR2 as LQKENI. The trim removed 2 bases at V and 3 bases at J, leaving 5 bases unmatched. The CDR3 DNA is TGTGCCAGCTCACCAGAGGGACTAGCGGGAGGCCACTACAATGAGCAGTTCTTC. Translating it yields CASSPEGLAGGHYNEQFF. Looking up the rest from reference TRBV18 and TRBJ2-1 gives the full variable domain: NAGVMQNPRHLVRRRGQEARLRCSPMKGHSHVYWYRQLPEEGLKFMVYLQKENIIDESGMPKERFSAEFPKEGPSILRIQQVVRGDSAAYFCASSPEGLAGGHYNEQFFGPGTRLTVL.

In this sample, this clone turned up once. The chain carries TRBV19 and TRBJ2-1, with TRBD2 as a possible D gene (6 bases). The CDR3 consists of 16 residues. Trimming took 7 bases from V and 3 from J, leaving 19 bases between them. Germline assignment: CDR1 LNHDA and CDR2 SQIVND (reference sequence). The CDR3 loop is CASKGSGGTVYNEQFF. In DNA form, the CDR3 reads TGTGCCAGTAAGGGGTCGGGCGGGACTGTCTACAATGAGCAGTTCTTC.

The gene calls are TRBV29-1 and TRBJ2-3; 8 bases agree with TRBD1. After removal of 4 bases from V and 6 bases from J, the junction contained 12 bases not matched to a gene. The CDR3 consists of 15 residues. Germline V gene data show CDR1 as SQVTM and CDR2 as ANQGSEA. In DNA, the CDR3 is TGCAGCGTTGTTAACAGGGGGTTTCGGAGTGATACGCAGTATTTT. Translating gives CSVVNRGFRSDTQYF.

The V and J genes are TRBV2 and TRBJ1-1, with D possibly being TRBD1 (6 bases). V gave up 6 bases and J gave up 0 bases, with 11 bases separating them. Germline V gene lookup returns CDR1 SNHLY and CDR2 FYNNEI. The CDR3 contains 14 residues. The CDR3 DNA reads as TGTGCCAGCAGCTACAGGGACCTGAACACTGAAGCTTTCTTT. It translates to CASSYRDLNTEAFF.

This sequence joins TRBV27 and TRBJ1-2; TRBD1 might be the D (5 bases). The CDR3 has 15 residues. V lost 3 bases and J 8 bases, leaving 19 bases between the germline ends. Germline CDR1 and CDR2: MNHEY and SMNVEV (reference sequence). The CDR3 DNA is TGTGCCAGCAGTTTCTCAGGGCAAGTAATCAGGGGCTACACCTTC. This codes for CASSFSGQVIRGYTF.

This rearrangement joins TRBV5-1 to TRBJ2-1; D uncertain. The CDR3 has 13 residues. Germline V lookup: CDR1 SGHRS, CDR2 YFSETQ. Trimming stripped 0 bases from V and 6 bases from J, with 7 bases between. The CDR3 DNA sequence: TGCGCCAGCAGCTTGGAGAGTGGCAATGAGCAGTTCTTC. Translated: CASSLESGNEQFF. Full variable domain (rest looked up from reference TRBV5-1 and TRBJ2-1): KAGVTQTPRYLIKTRGQQVTLSCSPISGHRSVSWYQQTPGQGLQFLFEYFSETQRNKGNFPGRFSGRQFSNSRSEMNVSTLELGDSALYLCASSLESGNEQFFGPGTRLTVL.

V and J are TRBV28 and TRBJ1-5; D not certain. This CDR3 is 14 amino acids long. Trimming took off 5 bases at V and 5 bases at J, with 13 bases between the two ends. Per germline, CDR1 MDHEN and CDR2 SYDVKM. The CDR3 bases are TGTGCCAGCAGTAAGCTCCTCACCCATCAGCCCCAGCATTTT. Amino acids: CASSKLLTHQPQHF.

V is TRBV19 and J is TRBJ1-2; D gene ambiguous. Germline lookup yields CDR1 LNHDA and CDR2 SQIVND (reference sequence). The CDR3 runs to 15 residues. V lost 5 bases and J lost 7, with 20 bases in between. The CDR3 region has the DNA TGTGCCAGTAGTCCGATCATCAGAAGATCGGGTGGCTACACCTTC. This gives the protein CASSPIIRRSGGYTF.

The chain is built from TRBV5-1 and TRBJ2-5; D perhaps matches TRBD2 (6 bases). The CDR3 extends over 14 amino acids. The germline V and J ends were trimmed by 4 bases and 2 bases, with 12 bases remaining between them. The germline V gene encodes CDR1 SGHRS and CDR2 YFSETQ. DNA of the CDR3: TGCGCCAGCAGCACCGGGAGATCACAAGAGACCCAGTACTTC. It specifies CASSTGRSQETQYF.

The chain couples TRBV28 to TRBJ1-2; 8 nucleotides line up with TRBD1. CDR3 length: 15 residues. V shed 7 bases and J 4 bases; nucleotides not matched to a gene: 11. Per germline, CDR1 MDHEN and CDR2 SYDVKM. The CDR3 coding sequence is TGTGCCAGCACCCTCTGGACAGGGTCTGCCTATGGCTACACCTTC. Its protein is CASTLWTGSAYGYTF.

The CDR3, as DNA: TGTGCCAGAACAGGGTTCTCTGGGGCCAACGTCCTGACTTTC. It codes for CARTGFSGANVLTF. The chain recombines TRBV2 with TRBJ2-6, with D tentatively TRBD1 (6 bases). V was clipped by 9 bases and J by 0 bases, with 9 bases between them. Germline loops: CDR1 SNHLY, CDR2 FYNNEI. The CDR3 has 14 amino acids. The variable domain in full, completed from reference TRBV2 and TRBJ2-6, reads EPEVTQTPSHQVTQMGQEVILRCVPISNHLYFYWYRQILGQKVEFLVSFYNNEISEKSEIFDDQFSVERPDGSNFTLKIRSTKLEDSAMYFCARTGFSGANVLTFGAGSRLTVL.

This chain connects TRBV5-4 to TRBJ2-1; 11 positions agree with TRBD2. There are 15 residues in the CDR3. The ends lost 3 bases at V and 5 bases at J; junction bases unmatched: 4. The germline gives CDR1 SGHNT, CDR2 YYREEE (reference sequence). CDR3 residues: CASSSLAGANNEQFF. CDR3 nucleotides: TGTGCCAGCAGCTCACTAGCGGGAGCGAACAATGAGCAGTTCTTC.

The rearrangement joins TRBV5-6 to TRBJ1-1, with a weak D call TRBD1 (5 bases). The V gene's germline CDR1 is SGHDT and CDR2 YYEEEE. Trimming took 4 bases from V and 6 from J, leaving 19 bases between them. There are 15 residues in the CDR3. CDR3 DNA: TGTGCCAGCAGCCTATGGGGGAGCCCGGGGGCTGAAGCTTTCTTT. Translating it yields CASSLWGSPGAEAFF.

The chain has TRBV6-6 and TRBJ1-5; D not certain. The V end was cut by 11 bases, the J end by 0 bases, with 14 bases between. The CDR3 extends over 14 amino acids. The germline gives CDR1 MNHNY, CDR2 SVGAGI (reference sequence). The CDR3 here is CASAARDSNQPQHF. DNA of the CDR3: TGTGCCTCCGCGGCTCGAGATAGCAATCAGCCCCAGCATTTT.

The chain joins TRBV5-8 to TRBJ2-7; TRBD1 matches at 10 bases. Germline lookup yields CDR1 SGHTS and CDR2 YDEGEE. Trimming cost V 3 bases and J 4 bases; bases outside gene matches: 4. The CDR3 extends over 14 amino acids. For the CDR3, the DNA is TGTGCCAGCAGCTGGCGACAGGGGGCTTACGAGCAGTACTTC. This sequence encodes CASSWRQGAYEQYF.

The chain employs TRBV7-2 and TRBJ2-6, with D possibly TRBD1 on 6 matching bases. V was cut by 5 bases and J by 2 bases, with 10 bases left in between. There are 15 residues in the CDR3. Per germline, CDR1 SGHTA and CDR2 FQGNSA. Written as DNA, the CDR3 is TGTGCCAGCAGCCAAGGGGGTCCTGGGGCCAACGTCCTGACTTTC. It is translated as CASSQGGPGANVLTF.

The chain links TRBV5-1 to TRBJ1-4; 9 bases map to TRBD1. The CDR3 has 14 amino acids. V trimming: 5 bases; J trimming: 8 bases; junction bases outside the gene matches: 7. CDR1 is SGHRS and CDR2 is YFSETQ in the germline V gene. DNA for the CDR3: TGCGCCAGCAGGGCCGGGACAGGGAGGGAAAAACTGTTTTTT. This encodes CASRAGTGREKLFF.

The rearrangement uses TRBV7-9 and TRBJ1-1, with 7 bases identical to TRBD1. Germline V gene data show CDR1 as SEHNR and CDR2 as FQNEAQ (reference sequence). V shed 5 bases, J shed 4 bases, and the junction held 4 bases outside the gene matches. The CDR3 contains 13 residues. This CDR3 is CASSLQGSTEAFF. CDR3 in DNA: TGTGCCAGCAGCCTACAGGGGAGCACTGAAGCTTTCTTT.